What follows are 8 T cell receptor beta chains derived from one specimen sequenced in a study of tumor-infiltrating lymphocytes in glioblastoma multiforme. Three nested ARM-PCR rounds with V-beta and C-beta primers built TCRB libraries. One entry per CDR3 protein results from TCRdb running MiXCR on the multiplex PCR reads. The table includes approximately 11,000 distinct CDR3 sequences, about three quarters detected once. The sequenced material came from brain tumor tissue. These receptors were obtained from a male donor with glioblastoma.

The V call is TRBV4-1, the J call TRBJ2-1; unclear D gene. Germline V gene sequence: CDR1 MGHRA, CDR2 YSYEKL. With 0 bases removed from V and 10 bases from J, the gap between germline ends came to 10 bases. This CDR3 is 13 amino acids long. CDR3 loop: CASSQDYLKEQFF. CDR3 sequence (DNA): TGCGCCAGCAGCCAAGACTACCTCAAAGAGCAGTTCTTC.

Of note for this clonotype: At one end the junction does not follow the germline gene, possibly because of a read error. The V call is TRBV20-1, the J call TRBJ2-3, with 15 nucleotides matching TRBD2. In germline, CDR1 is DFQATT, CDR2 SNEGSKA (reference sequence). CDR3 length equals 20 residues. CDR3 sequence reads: CSVSRPGLAGGPSGTDTQFF. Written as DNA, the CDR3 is TGCAGTGTTAGTCGCCCCGGACTAGCGGGAGGGCCGAGTGGCACAGATACGCAGTTTTTT.

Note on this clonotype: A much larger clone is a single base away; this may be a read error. The CDR3 protein is CASSPQRVRDQPQHF. The CDR3 DNA follows: TGTGCCAGCAGTCCCCAGAGGGTGCGCGATCAGCCCCAGCATTTT. The V and J genes are TRBV6-2 or TRBV6-3 and TRBJ1-5; D remains unclear. The CDR3 is 15 amino acids. Germline CDR1 is MNHEY and CDR2 is SVGEGT. V dropped 5 bases and J dropped 5 bases, with 16 bases sitting between them.

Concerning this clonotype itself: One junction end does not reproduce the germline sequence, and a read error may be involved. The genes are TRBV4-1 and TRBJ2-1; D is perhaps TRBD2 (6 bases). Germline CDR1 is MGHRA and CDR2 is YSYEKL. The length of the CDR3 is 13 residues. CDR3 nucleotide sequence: TGTGCCAGCAGCTTAGAGATTGGGACTGAAGCTTTCTTC. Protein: CASSLEIGTEAFF.

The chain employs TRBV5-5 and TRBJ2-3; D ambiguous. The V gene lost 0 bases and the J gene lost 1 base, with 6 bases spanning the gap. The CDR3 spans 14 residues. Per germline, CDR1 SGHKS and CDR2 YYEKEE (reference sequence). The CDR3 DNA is TGTGCCAGCAGCTTGGCGGTTGGCACAGATACGCAGTATTTT. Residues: CASSLAVGTDTQYF.

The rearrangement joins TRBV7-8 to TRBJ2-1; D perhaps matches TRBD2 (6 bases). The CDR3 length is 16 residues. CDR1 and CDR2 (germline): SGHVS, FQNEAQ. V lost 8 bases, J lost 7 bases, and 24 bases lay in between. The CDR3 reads CASGRVGLSGKNEQFF. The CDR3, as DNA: TGTGCCAGCGGACGCGTTGGACTATCGGGGAAGAATGAGCAGTTCTTC.

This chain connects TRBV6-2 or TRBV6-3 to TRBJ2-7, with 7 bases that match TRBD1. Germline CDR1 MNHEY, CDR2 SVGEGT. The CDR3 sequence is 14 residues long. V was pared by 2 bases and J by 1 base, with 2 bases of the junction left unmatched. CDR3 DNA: TGTGCCAGCAGTTACGGGACAGATTCCTACGAGCAGTACTTC. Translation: CASSYGTDSYEQYF.

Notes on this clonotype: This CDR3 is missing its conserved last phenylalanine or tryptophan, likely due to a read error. The CDR3 DNA reads TGCACTGCTAGAGGGACAGGGCGGGCTAGGGGGTACAATGAGCAGTTCTCC. It specifies CTARGTGRARGYNEQFS. The chain uses TRBV20-1 and TRBJ2-1, with 9 bases fitting TRBD1. The CDR3 is 17 residues long. CDR1 and CDR2 from the germline V gene are DFQATT and SNEGSKA (reference sequence).